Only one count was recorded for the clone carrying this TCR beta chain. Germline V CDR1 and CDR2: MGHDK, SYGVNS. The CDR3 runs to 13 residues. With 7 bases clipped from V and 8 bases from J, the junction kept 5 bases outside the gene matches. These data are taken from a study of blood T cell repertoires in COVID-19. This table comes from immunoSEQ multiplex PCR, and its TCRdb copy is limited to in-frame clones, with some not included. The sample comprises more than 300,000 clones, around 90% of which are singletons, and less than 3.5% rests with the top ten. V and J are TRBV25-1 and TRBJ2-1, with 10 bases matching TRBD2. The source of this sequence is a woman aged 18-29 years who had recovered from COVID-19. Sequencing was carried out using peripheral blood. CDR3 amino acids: CASTSGSWHEQFF. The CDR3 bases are TGTGCCAGCACTAGCGGGAGCTGGCATGAGCAGTTCTTC.